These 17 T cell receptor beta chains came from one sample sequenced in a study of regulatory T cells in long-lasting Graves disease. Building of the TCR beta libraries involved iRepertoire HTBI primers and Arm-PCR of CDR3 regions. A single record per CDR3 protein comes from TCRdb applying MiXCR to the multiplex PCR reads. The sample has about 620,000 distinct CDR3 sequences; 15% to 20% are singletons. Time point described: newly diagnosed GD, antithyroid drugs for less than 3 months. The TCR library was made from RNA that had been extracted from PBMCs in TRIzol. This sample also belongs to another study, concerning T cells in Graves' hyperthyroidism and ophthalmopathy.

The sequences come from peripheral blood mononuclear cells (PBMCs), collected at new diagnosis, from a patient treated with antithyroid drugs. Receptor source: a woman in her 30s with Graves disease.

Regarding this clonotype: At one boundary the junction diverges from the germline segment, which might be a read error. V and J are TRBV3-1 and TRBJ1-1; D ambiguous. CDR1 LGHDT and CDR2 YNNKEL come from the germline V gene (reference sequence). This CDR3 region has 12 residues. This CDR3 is CASSQTPGEALF. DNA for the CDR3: TGTGCCAGCAGCCAAACCCCGGGTGAGGCTCTCTTT.

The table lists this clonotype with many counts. The CDR3 is CASSSLPGFDGYTF. Written as DNA, the CDR3 is TGTGCCAGCAGTTCACTTCCAGGGTTTGATGGCTACACCTTC. This chain links TRBV12-3 or TRBV12-4 with TRBJ1-2, with D tentatively TRBD1 (5 bases). The V end lost 4 bases, the J end lost 6 bases, and 15 bases lay between the germline ends. The CDR3 has 14 amino acids.

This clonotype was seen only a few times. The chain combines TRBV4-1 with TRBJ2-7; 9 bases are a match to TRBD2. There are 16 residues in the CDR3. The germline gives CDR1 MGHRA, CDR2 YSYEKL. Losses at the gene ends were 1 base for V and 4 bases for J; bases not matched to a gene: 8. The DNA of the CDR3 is TGCGCCAGCAGCCAAGTGGAGGCGGGAGGGCCTTACGAGCAGTACTTC. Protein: CASSQVEAGGPYEQYF.

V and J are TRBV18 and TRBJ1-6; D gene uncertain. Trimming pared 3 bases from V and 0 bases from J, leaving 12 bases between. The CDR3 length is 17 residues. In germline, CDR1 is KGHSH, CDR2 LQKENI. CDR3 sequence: CASSPSARSSYNSPLHF. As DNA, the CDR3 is TGTGCCAGCTCACCTTCAGCGAGAAGCTCCTATAATTCACCCCTCCACTTT.

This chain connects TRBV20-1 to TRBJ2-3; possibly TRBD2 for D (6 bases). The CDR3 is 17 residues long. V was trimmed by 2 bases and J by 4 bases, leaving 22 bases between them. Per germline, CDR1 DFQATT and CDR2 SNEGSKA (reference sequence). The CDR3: CSARPFSAGRWADTQYF. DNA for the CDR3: TGCAGTGCTAGACCCTTTTCGGCGGGGAGGTGGGCAGATACGCAGTATTTT.

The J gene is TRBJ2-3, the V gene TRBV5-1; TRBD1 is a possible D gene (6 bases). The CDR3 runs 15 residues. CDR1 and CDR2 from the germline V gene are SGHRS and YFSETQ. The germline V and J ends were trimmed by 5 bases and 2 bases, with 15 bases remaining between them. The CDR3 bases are TGCGCCAGCAGGCAGTTACGGACAGACACAGATACGCAGTATTTT. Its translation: CASRQLRTDTDTQYF. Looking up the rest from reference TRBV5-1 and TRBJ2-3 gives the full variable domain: KAGVTQTPRYLIKTRGQQVTLSCSPISGHRSVSWYQQTPGQGLQFLFEYFSETQRNKGNFPGRFSGRQFSNSRSEMNVSTLELGDSALYLCASRQLRTDTDTQYFGPGTRLTVL.

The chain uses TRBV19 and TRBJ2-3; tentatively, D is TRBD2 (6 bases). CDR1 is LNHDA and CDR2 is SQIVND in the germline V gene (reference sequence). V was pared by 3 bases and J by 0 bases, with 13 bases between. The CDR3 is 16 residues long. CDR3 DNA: TGTGCCAGTAGTATCAACGGGGGAGGAAGCACAGATACGCAGTATTTT. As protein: CASSINGGGSTDTQYF. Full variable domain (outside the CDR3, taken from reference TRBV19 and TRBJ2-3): DGGITQSPKYLFRKEGQNVTLSCEQNLNHDAMYWYRQDPGQGLRLIYYSQIVNDFQKGDIAEGYSVSREKKESFPLTVTSAQKNPTAFYLCASSINGGGSTDTQYFGPGTRLTVL.

The CDR3 region is CASTYSEKLFF. The DNA of the CDR3 is TGTGCCAGCACCTACTCCGAAAAACTGTTTTTT. The chain uses TRBV6-5 and TRBJ1-4; D is uncertain. The CDR3 has 11 residues. The V end lost 7 bases, the J end lost 8 bases, and 8 bases lay between the germline ends. Germline-derived CDR1 and CDR2 are MNHEY and SVGAGI.

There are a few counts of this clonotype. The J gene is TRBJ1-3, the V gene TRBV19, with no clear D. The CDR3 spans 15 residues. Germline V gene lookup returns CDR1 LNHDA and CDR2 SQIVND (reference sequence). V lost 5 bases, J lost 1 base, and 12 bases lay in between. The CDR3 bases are TGTGCCAGTAGTGTCCTGGCAGCTTCTGGAAACACCATATATTTT. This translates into CASSVLAASGNTIYF.

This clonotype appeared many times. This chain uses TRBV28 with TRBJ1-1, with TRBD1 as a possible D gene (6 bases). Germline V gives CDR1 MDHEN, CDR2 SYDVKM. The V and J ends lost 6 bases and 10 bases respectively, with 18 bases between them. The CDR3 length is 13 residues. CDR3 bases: TGTGCCAGCAGCCAAAACAGGGCCTATGGAGCTTTCTTT. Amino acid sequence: CASSQNRAYGAFF.

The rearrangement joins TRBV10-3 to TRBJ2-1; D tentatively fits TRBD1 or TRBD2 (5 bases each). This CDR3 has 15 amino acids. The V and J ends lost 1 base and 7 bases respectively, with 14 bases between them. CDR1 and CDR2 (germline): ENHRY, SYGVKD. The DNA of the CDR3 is TGTGCCATCAGTGAGTTAGAGGGGTCTTCTAATGAGCAGTTCTTC. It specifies CAISELEGSSNEQFF.

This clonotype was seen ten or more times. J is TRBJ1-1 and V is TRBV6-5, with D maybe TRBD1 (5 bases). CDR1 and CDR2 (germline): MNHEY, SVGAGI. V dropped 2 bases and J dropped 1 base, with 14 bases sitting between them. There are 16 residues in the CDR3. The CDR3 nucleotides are TGTGCCAGCAGTTACGCGCACGGGGCGGGGAACACTGAAGCTTTCTTT. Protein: CASSYAHGAGNTEAFF.

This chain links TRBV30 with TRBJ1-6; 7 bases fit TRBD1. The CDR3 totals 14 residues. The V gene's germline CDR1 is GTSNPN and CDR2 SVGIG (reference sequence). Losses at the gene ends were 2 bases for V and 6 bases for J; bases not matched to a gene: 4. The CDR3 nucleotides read TGTGCCTGGAGTTCCGGGACAGCTAATTCACCCCTCCACTTT. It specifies CAWSSGTANSPLHF.

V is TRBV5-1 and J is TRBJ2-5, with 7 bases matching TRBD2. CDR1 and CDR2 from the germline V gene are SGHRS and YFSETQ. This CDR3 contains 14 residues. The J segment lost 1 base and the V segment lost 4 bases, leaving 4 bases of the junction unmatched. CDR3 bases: TGCGCCAGCAGCGTGGGACTACCCCAAGAGACCCAGTACTTC. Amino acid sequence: CASSVGLPQETQYF.

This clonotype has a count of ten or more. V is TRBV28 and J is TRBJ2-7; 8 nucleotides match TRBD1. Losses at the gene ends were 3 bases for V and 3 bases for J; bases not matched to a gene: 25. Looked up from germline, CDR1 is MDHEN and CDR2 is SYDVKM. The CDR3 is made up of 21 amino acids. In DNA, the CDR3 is TGTGCCAGCAGTTTTCTGTTTGGACAGGGAAGGCGAGACGGTGCGGGCTACGAGCAGTACTTC. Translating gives CASSFLFGQGRRDGAGYEQYF.

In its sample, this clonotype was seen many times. The DNA for the CDR3 is TGTGCCAGCAGTTGGTACAGCCGGAATTCACCCCTCCACTTT. Encoded protein: CASSWYSRNSPLHF. The chain combines TRBV28 with TRBJ1-6; D call uncertain. From germline, CDR1 is MDHEN and CDR2 SYDVKM. Trimming took 4 bases from V and 7 from J, leaving 11 bases between them. The CDR3 is 14 residues long.

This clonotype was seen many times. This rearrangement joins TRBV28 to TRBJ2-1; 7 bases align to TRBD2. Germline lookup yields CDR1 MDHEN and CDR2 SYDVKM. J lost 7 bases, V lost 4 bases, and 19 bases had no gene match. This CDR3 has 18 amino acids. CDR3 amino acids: CASSSPTPGRLALNEQFF. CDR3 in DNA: TGTGCCAGCAGTTCCCCCACCCCCGGGAGGCTAGCTCTTAATGAGCAGTTCTTC.